The T cell receptor (beta chain) under discussion was sequenced for a study of blood T cell repertoires in COVID-19. Whole-study context: T cells, B-cell-depleted T cells, or PBMCs provided the cDNA or gDNA that served as material.

The V gene's germline CDR1 is MDHEN and CDR2 SYDVKM. The V gene lost 8 bases and the J gene lost 2 bases, with 16 bases spanning the gap. CDR3 length: 14 residues. The method was immunoSEQ multiplex PCR; TCRdb's version includes in-frame clones alone and lacks a portion of them. The sample gives 190,000 or so clones, roughly four fifths of which show up once; about 13% is in the top ten. Specimen: peripheral blood. This chain joins TRBV28 and TRBJ2-7, with D maybe TRBD1 (5 bases). The receptor was isolated from a man over 45 who had recovered from COVID-19. The CDR3 region has the DNA TGTGCCAGCCAAGGGGCGAGTTCCACCTACGAGCAGTACTTC. It codes for CASQGASSTYEQYF.